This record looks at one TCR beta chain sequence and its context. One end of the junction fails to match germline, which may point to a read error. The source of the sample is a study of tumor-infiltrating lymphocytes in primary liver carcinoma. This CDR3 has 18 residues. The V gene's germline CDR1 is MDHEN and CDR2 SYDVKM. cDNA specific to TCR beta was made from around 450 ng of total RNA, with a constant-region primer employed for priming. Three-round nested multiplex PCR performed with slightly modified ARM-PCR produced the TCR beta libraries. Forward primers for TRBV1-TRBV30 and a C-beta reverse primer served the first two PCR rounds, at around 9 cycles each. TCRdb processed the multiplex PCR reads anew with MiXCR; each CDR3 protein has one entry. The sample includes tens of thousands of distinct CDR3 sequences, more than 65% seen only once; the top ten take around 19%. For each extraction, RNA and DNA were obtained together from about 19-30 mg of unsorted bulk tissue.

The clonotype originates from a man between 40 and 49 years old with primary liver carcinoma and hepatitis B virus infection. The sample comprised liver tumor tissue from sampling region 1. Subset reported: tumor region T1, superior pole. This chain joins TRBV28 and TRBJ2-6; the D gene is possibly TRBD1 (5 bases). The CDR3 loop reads CASSPYDSSQAGANVVTF. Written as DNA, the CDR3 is TGTGCCAGCAGTCCCTACGACAGCAGCCAGGCTGGGGCCAACGTCGTGACTTTC.